This T cell receptor (beta chain) was sequenced for a study of blood T cell repertoires in COVID-19. Original methodology: Scientists estimated how many nucleated cells there were by amplifying reference gene primers. Using immunoSEQ multiplex PCR, the repertoire was profiled, and TCRdb retains in-frame clones only, with some absent. V and J calls and clone size are those listed in that table; D and trimming were worked out from the DNA. The sample lists some 280,000 clones, 89% occurring once. V was pared by 9 bases and J by 2 bases, with 16 bases between. The CDR3 contains 14 residues. Germline V gene data show CDR1 as SNHLY and CDR2 as FYNNEI.

The clonotype comes from an older woman with acute or convalescent COVID-19. The chain has TRBV2 and TRBJ1-1; D perhaps matches TRBD1 (5 bases). Sequenced input: peripheral blood. The CDR3 region has the DNA TGTGCCAGTCACCTCAGGGTACCCAACACTGAAGCTTTCTTT. Translation gives CASHLRVPNTEAFF.